Included here is one TCR beta chain sequence, with context. Its antigen is not known. The sample belongs to a study of Ad26.COV2.S vaccination and SARS-CoV-2 variants. Study-wide results and limits: After vaccination, substantial breadth of spike-specific CD8+ and CD4+ responses was reported. Placebo recipients and vaccine recipients were similar in non-spike TCR breadth.

TCRdb keeps only in-frame clones here, not all; method: immunoSEQ multiplex PCR. The table shows about 94,000 clones, with about four fifths occurring only once. The CDR3 is 11 residues long. Germline V lookup: CDR1 SQVTM, CDR2 ANQGSEA. The germline V and J ends were trimmed by 7 bases and 6 bases, with 12 bases remaining between them. The chain uses TRBV29-1 and TRBJ1-1; D is perhaps TRBD1 (5 bases). The receptor was derived from a human donor who had recovered from COVID-19. The sample was peripheral blood, taken after recovery from COVID-19. The CDR3 here is CSALVTAEAFF. CDR3 DNA sequence: TGCAGCGCCCTGGTGACAGCTGAAGCTTTCTTT.